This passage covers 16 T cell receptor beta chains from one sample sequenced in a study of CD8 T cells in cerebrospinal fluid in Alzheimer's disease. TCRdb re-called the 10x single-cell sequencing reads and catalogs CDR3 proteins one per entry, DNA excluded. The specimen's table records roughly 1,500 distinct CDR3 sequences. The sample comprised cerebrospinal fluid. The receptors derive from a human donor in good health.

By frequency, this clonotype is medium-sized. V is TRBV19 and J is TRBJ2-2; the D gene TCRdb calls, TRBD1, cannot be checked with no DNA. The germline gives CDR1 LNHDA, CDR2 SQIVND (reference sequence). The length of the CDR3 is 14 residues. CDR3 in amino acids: CASSPGAGIGELFF.

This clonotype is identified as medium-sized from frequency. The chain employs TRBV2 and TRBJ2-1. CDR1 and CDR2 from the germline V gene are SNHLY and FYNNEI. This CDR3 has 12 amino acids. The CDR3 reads CASRHYNDEQFF.

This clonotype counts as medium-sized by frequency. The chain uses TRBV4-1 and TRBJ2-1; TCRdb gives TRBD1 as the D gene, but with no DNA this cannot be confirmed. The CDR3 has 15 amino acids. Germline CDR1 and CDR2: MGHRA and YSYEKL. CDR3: CASSQAGQGVHEQFF.

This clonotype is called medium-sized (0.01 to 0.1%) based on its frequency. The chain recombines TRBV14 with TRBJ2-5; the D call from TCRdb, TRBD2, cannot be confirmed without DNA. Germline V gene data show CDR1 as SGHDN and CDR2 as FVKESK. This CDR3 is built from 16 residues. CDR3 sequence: CASSQDGGRARETQYF.

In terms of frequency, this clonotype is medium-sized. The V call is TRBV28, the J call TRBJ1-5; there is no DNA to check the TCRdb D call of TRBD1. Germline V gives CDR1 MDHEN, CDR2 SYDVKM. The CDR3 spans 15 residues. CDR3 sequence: CASSLGGPYNQPQHF. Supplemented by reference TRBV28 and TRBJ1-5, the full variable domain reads DVKVTQSSRYLVKRTGEKVFLECVQDMDHENMFWYRQDPGLGLRLIYFSYDVKMKEKGDIPEGYSVSREKKERFSLILESASTNQTSMYLCASSLGGPYNQPQHFGDGTRLSIL.

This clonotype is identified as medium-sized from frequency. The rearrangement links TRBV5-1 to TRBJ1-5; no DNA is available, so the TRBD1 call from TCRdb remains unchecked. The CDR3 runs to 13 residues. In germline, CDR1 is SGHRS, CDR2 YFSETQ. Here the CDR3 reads CASSHKGDQPQHF.

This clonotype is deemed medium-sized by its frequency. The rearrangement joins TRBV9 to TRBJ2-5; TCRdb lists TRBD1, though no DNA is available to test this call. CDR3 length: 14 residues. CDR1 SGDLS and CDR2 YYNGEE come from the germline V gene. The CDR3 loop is CASSVGTVQETQYF.

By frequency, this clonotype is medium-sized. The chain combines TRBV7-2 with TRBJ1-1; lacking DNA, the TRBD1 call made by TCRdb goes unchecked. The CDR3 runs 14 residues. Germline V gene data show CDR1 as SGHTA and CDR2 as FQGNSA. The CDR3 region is CASSLGLARTEAFF.

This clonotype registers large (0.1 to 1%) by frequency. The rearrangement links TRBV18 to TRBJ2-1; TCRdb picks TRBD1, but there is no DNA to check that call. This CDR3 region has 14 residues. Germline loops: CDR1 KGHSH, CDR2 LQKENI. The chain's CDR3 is CASFGQGAVNEQFF.

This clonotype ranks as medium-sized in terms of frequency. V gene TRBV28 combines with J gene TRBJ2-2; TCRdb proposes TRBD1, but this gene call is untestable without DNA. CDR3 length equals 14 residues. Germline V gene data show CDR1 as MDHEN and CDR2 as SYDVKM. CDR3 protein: CASSLTGGPGELFF.

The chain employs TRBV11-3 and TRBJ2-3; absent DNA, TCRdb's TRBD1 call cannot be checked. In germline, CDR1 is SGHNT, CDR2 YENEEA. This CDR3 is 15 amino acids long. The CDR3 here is CASSLARGRTDTQYF.

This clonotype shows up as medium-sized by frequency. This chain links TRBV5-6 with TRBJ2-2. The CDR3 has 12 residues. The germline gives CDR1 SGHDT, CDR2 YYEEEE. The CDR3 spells CASSHLTGELFF.

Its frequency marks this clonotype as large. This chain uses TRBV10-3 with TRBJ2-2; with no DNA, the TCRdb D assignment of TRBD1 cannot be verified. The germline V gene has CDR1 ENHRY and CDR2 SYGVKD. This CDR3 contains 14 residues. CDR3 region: CAIAGTADTGELFF.

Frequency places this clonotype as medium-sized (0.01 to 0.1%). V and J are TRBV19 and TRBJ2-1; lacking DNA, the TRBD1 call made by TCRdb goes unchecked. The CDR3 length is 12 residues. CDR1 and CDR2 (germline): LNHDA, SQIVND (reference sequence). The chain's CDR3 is CASSTGQTVQFF.

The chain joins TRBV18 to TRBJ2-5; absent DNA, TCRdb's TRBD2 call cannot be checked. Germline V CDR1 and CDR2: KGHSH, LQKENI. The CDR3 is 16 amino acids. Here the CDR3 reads CASSPRTSGDQETQYF.

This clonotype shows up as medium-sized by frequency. CDR3 region: CASSLGGTSAFSSYEQYF. This sequence joins TRBV7-9 and TRBJ2-7; TCRdb reports TRBD2, a call that lacks DNA to check it against. CDR1 is SEHNR and CDR2 is FQNEAQ in the germline V gene (reference sequence). This CDR3 region has 18 residues. The whole variable domain, filled in from reference TRBV7-9 and TRBJ2-7, reads DTGVSQNPRHKITKRGQNVTFRCDPISEHNRLYWYRQTLGQGPEFLTYFQNEAQLEKSRLLSDRFSAERPKGSFSTLEIQRTEQGDSAMYLCASSLGGTSAFSSYEQYFGPGTRLTVT.